Shown below are 27 T cell receptor beta chains from a single sample sequenced in a study of blood T cell repertoires in COVID-19. Here immunoSEQ multiplex PCR was the method, and the copy in TCRdb shows in-frame clones only, minus some. The sample comprises around 170,000 clones, roughly 84% of which are singletons, and more than 6.5% rests with the top ten. The sequencing sample was made of PBMCs or T cells enriched from blood (not recorded which). Receptor source: a woman between 45 and 60 years old who had recovered from COVID-19.

The V gene is TRBV5-1, the J gene TRBJ2-7; weak D call: TRBD1 (6 bases). V was pared by 5 bases and J by 2 bases, with 14 bases between. Germline values: CDR1 SGHRS, CDR2 YFSETQ. This CDR3 contains 14 residues. CDR3 loop: CASSYTGTTYEQYF. As DNA, the CDR3 is TGCGCCAGCAGTTACACCGGGACAACCTACGAGCAGTACTTC.

The chain recombines TRBV7-8 with TRBJ2-2; 8 nucleotides match TRBD2. This CDR3 region has 18 residues. Looked up from germline, CDR1 is SGHVS and CDR2 is FQNEAQ. With 1 base clipped from V and 4 bases from J, the junction kept 11 bases outside the gene matches. CDR3 sequence reads: CASSLVRQGTSGTGELFF. The DNA for the CDR3 is TGTGCCAGCAGCTTAGTACGTCAGGGGACTAGTGGCACCGGGGAGCTGTTTTTT.

The chain has TRBV9 and TRBJ2-1, with a weak D call TRBD2 (6 bases). V lost 0 bases and J 0 bases, leaving 10 bases between the germline ends. The CDR3 length is 16 residues. CDR1 is SGDLS, CDR2 YYNGEE, per germline. CDR3 in amino acids: CASSVAAGSSYNEQFF. The CDR3 nucleotides read TGTGCCAGCAGCGTAGCAGCCGGGAGCTCCTACAATGAGCAGTTCTTC.

The chain couples TRBV10-3 to TRBJ1-6; D uncertain. The CDR3 totals 13 residues. Germline V gene data show CDR1 as ENHRY and CDR2 as SYGVKD. V dropped 8 bases and J dropped 9 bases, with 14 bases sitting between them. CDR3 amino acids: CAIGLDFSSPLHF. The CDR3 coding sequence is TGTGCCATCGGACTGGATTTTAGTTCACCCCTCCACTTT.

V usage is TRBV18 and J usage is TRBJ1-2; weak D call: TRBD1 (5 bases). The CDR3 spans 13 residues. V dropped 3 bases and J dropped 7 bases, with 12 bases sitting between them. CDR1 and CDR2 (germline): KGHSH, LQKENI. CDR3 loop: CASSPDGTFGYTF. CDR3 DNA sequence: TGTGCCAGCTCACCCGACGGGACTTTTGGCTACACCTTC.

In its sample, this clone was seen a few times. The chain couples TRBV15 to TRBJ1-1; no clear D gene. With 0 bases removed from V and 1 base from J, the gap between germline ends came to 12 bases. Germline V gene data show CDR1 as LNHNV and CDR2 as YYDKDF (reference sequence). The CDR3 totals 16 residues. CDR3 bases: TGTGCCACCAGCAGAGATCGCGGACTATCGAACACTGAAGCTTTCTTT. Protein: CATSRDRGLSNTEAFF.

V is TRBV7-2 and J is TRBJ2-4, with a weak D call TRBD2 (5 bases). The CDR3 totals 16 residues. Germline-derived CDR1 and CDR2 are SGHTA and FQGNSA. Trimming shortened V by 5 bases and J by 5 bases, and 19 bases separated the two germline ends. This chain's CDR3 is CASSPSPMARENIQYF. In DNA form, the CDR3 reads TGTGCCAGCAGCCCCTCCCCCATGGCGAGGGAAAACATTCAGTACTTC. The whole variable domain, remainder taken from reference TRBV7-2 and TRBJ2-4, is GAGVSQSPSNKVTEKGKDVELRCDPISGHTALYWYRQSLGQGLEFLIYFQGNSAPDKSGLPSDRFSAERTGGSVSTLTIQRTQQEDSAVYLCASSPSPMARENIQYFGAGTRLSVL.

The chain carries TRBV11-2 and TRBJ2-7, with TRBD1 as a possible D gene (6 bases). The germline V and J ends were trimmed by 3 bases and 3 bases, with 9 bases remaining between them. This CDR3 comprises 13 residues. Germline CDR1 SGHAT, CDR2 FQNNGV. The DNA for the CDR3 is TGTGCCAGCAGCTTTTCCAGGGGCTACGAGCAGTACTTC. Translation: CASSFSRGYEQYF.

The chain has TRBV6-6 and TRBJ1-1; 8 bases are a match to TRBD1. Germline values: CDR1 MNHNY, CDR2 SVGAGI (reference sequence). V lost 7 bases to trimming and J lost 5 bases; unmatched junction nucleotides: 12. The CDR3 has 15 amino acids. For the CDR3, the DNA is TGTGCCAGCACTCCCGGGACAGGATTTTGGACTGAAGCTTTCTTT. Residues: CASTPGTGFWTEAFF.

This clone has just one count. The V call is TRBV6-6, the J call TRBJ2-1, with TRBD1 as a possible D gene (6 bases). V lost 2 bases, J lost 9 bases, and 8 bases lay in between. Germline V gene sequence: CDR1 MNHNY, CDR2 SVGAGI (reference sequence). The CDR3 covers 12 residues. The CDR3 DNA sequence: TGTGCCAGCAGTTACACAGGGCTTGAGCAGTTCTTC. It translates to CASSYTGLEQFF.

This clone was found a few times. V is TRBV4-2 and J is TRBJ1-6; D unresolved. The CDR3 is 17 amino acids. Germline-derived CDR1 and CDR2 are LGHNA and YNFKEQ. V shed 0 bases and J shed 4 bases, with 13 bases lying between them. The CDR3 sequence: CASSQETAGSYNSPLHF. The DNA of the CDR3 is TGTGCCAGCAGCCAAGAAACCGCGGGGTCTTATAATTCACCCCTCCACTTT.

The rearrangement joins TRBV6-6 to TRBJ2-2, with D maybe TRBD1 (5 bases). CDR1 is MNHNY, CDR2 SVGAGI, per germline (reference sequence). The CDR3 is made up of 16 amino acids. The germline V and J ends were trimmed by 6 bases and 2 bases, with 16 bases remaining between them. CDR3 nucleotide sequence: TGTGCCAGCAGCCCCGTAGACAGACGTAACACCGGGGAGCTGTTTTTT. It specifies CASSPVDRRNTGELFF.

This chain uses TRBV18 with TRBJ1-1; D perhaps matches TRBD1 (6 bases). In germline, CDR1 is KGHSH, CDR2 LQKENI. V lost 3 bases, J lost 3 bases, and 14 bases lay in between. The CDR3 runs to 15 residues. CDR3 amino acids: CASSPGRGFDTEAFF. The CDR3 nucleotides are TGTGCCAGCTCACCCGGGAGGGGGTTTGACACTGAAGCTTTCTTT.

CDR3 bases: TGTGCCAGCAGTTATACAACGCCTAATCAGCCCCAGCATTTT. It yields the protein CASSYTTPNQPQHF. The chain recombines TRBV6-2 or TRBV6-3 with TRBJ1-5; D unclear. This CDR3 is 14 amino acids long. Trimming removed 3 bases from V and 4 bases from J, with 10 bases in between. CDR1 and CDR2 from the germline V gene are MNHEY and SVGEGT.

The count of this clone is one. This sequence joins TRBV27 and TRBJ1-2, with TRBD1 as a possible D gene (6 bases). Germline V lookup: CDR1 MNHEY, CDR2 SMNVEV (reference sequence). Deletions cut 3 bases from V and 5 bases from J, with 10 bases between. This CDR3 is 13 amino acids long. The CDR3 DNA sequence: TGTGCCAGCAGTTTGTGGCAGGGGTATGGCTACACCTTC. Its protein is CASSLWQGYGYTF.

The chain recombines TRBV18 with TRBJ2-1; unclear D gene. The V end lost 1 base, the J end lost 7 bases, and 8 bases lay between the germline ends. The CDR3 loop spans 13 amino acids. Per germline, CDR1 KGHSH and CDR2 LQKENI. CDR3 sequence: CASSPRARNEQFF. The CDR3, as DNA: TGTGCCAGCTCACCACGGGCAAGAAATGAGCAGTTCTTC.

This clone came up once. The rearrangement uses TRBV5-1 and TRBJ2-2; D is perhaps TRBD1 (6 bases). CDR1 and CDR2 (germline): SGHRS, YFSETQ. The V gene lost 4 bases and the J gene lost 7 bases, with 14 bases spanning the gap. The CDR3 totals 14 residues. CDR3 sequence (DNA): TGCGCCAGCAGCCGGATTGGGGGCAGCGGGGAGCTGTTTTTT. This codes for CASSRIGGSGELFF. Full variable domain (outside the CDR3, taken from reference TRBV5-1 and TRBJ2-2): KAGVTQTPRYLIKTRGQQVTLSCSPISGHRSVSWYQQTPGQGLQFLFEYFSETQRNKGNFPGRFSGRQFSNSRSEMNVSTLELGDSALYLCASSRIGGSGELFFGEGSRLTVL.

The V call is TRBV11-3, the J call TRBJ1-5; TRBD1 aligns across 9 bases. J lost 6 bases, V lost 5 bases, and 14 bases had no gene match. Germline lookup yields CDR1 SGHNT and CDR2 YENEEA. The CDR3 runs 17 residues. The chain's CDR3 is CASSPQSPGQGCQPQHF. Here the CDR3 DNA reads TGTGCCAGCAGCCCCCAAAGCCCGGGACAGGGATGTCAGCCCCAGCATTTT. The variable domain in full, completed from reference TRBV11-3 and TRBJ1-5, reads EAGVVQSPRYKIIEKKQPVAFWCNPISGHNTLYWYLQNLGQGPELLIRYENEEAVDDSQLPKDRFSAERLKGVDSTLKIQPAELGDSAVYLCASSPQSPGQGCQPQHFGDGTRLSIL.

The CDR3 nucleotides are TGTGCCAGCAGCCATCTCGGACTAGCGGACACCGGGGAGCTGTTTTTT. This codes for CASSHLGLADTGELFF. The chain combines TRBV3-1 (or the pseudogene TRBV3-2) with TRBJ2-2; 10 bases fit TRBD2. The germline gives CDR1 LGHDT, CDR2 YNNKEL (reference sequence). V lost 3 bases, J lost 3 bases, and 4 bases stayed unmatched. The CDR3 runs to 16 residues.

The rearrangement joins TRBV3-1 (or the pseudogene TRBV3-2) to TRBJ2-7; 13 nucleotides align to TRBD2. The CDR3 has 14 amino acids. V lost 4 bases, J lost 4 bases, and 1 base stayed unmatched. The germline CDR1 and CDR2 sequences are LGHDT and YNNKEL (reference sequence). The CDR3 bases are TGTGCCAGCAGCCGGGGACTAGCGGGATACGAGCAGTACTTC. This sequence encodes CASSRGLAGYEQYF.

The chain uses TRBV11-3 and TRBJ2-1; 10 nucleotides agree with TRBD1. CDR3 length equals 15 residues. Germline assignment: CDR1 SGHNT and CDR2 YENEEA. Trimming cost V 4 bases and J 8 bases; bases outside gene matches: 8. CDR3 coding DNA: TGTGCCAGCAGCTCCCGGAGACAGGGGGCCTATGAGCAGTTCTTC. Its protein is CASSSRRQGAYEQFF.

The genes are TRBV2 and TRBJ2-5, with 7 bases identical to TRBD1. With V trimmed by 6 bases and J by 1 base, 5 bases remained unmatched. The length of the CDR3 is 14 residues. The germline gives CDR1 SNHLY, CDR2 FYNNEI. The CDR3: CASSADRAQETQYF. The CDR3 DNA is TGTGCCAGCAGCGCAGACAGGGCCCAAGAGACCCAGTACTTC.

This clone showed up just once. The chain links TRBV29-1 to TRBJ1-2, with a tentative D call TRBD1 (5 bases). In germline, CDR1 is SQVTM, CDR2 ANQGSEA. The CDR3 is 13 residues long. V lost 5 bases and J lost 3, with 13 bases in between. CDR3: CSVSKGFDYGYTF. The DNA of the CDR3 is TGCAGCGTTTCAAAGGGGTTCGACTATGGCTACACCTTC.

CDR3 coding DNA: TGTGCCAGCAGTTACTCAGGAGATAGCAATCAGCCCCAGCATTTT. It specifies CASSYSGDSNQPQHF. The genes are TRBV6-5 and TRBJ1-5; no firm D call. This CDR3 has 15 residues. The ends were cut back, 0 bases at V and 0 bases at J, with 6 bases in the middle. Germline V gene data show CDR1 as MNHEY and CDR2 as SVGAGI.

As to this clone: This same CDR3 is encoded by further DNA sequences in the sample. The rearrangement links TRBV3-1 (or the pseudogene TRBV3-2) to TRBJ1-2; D gene unclear. This CDR3 spans 13 amino acids. Germline CDR1 is LGHDT and CDR2 is YNNKEL (reference sequence). The V gene lost 0 bases and the J gene lost 4 bases, with 6 bases spanning the gap. Written as DNA, the CDR3 is TGTGCCAGCAGCCAAGATCGGGGCTATGGCTACACCTTC. Its translation is CASSQDRGYGYTF.

This chain links TRBV30 with TRBJ1-6; a weak D match, TRBD1 (6 bases). The CDR3 covers 15 residues. V was pared by 3 bases and J by 5 bases, with 14 bases between. CDR1 and CDR2 from the germline V gene are GTSNPN and SVGIG (reference sequence). This CDR3 reads CAWSRQGMDNSPLHF. DNA for the CDR3: TGTGCCTGGAGCCGGCAGGGGATGGATAATTCACCCCTCCACTTT.

The CDR3 loop reads CASSRTGDNYGYTF. The CDR3 DNA follows: TGTGCCAGTAGTCGGACAGGGGATAACTATGGCTACACCTTC. V is TRBV19 and J is TRBJ1-2, with 9 bases matching TRBD1. CDR1 and CDR2 from the germline V gene are LNHDA and SQIVND (reference sequence). The CDR3 has 14 amino acids. V lost 5 bases and J lost 1; bases outside the gene matches: 2.